This T cell receptor (beta chain) stems from a study of early T cells in non-severe SARS-CoV-2 infection. Trimming took 6 bases from V and 1 from J, leaving 12 bases between them. CDR3 size: 15 residues. The germline gives CDR1 MNHEY, CDR2 SMNVEV (reference sequence). MiXCR, run by TCRdb on the 5' RACE reads, gives a single entry per CDR3 protein. Found here are about 29,000 distinct CDR3 sequences, approximately 4.8% of them singletons; the top ten hold approximately 10%. This clonotype showed up many times. Antigen specificity is unknown. Findings of the study overall: VDJdb matching favored anti-spike CD8 responses, missing private and CD4 specificities.

Input material: whole blood. V usage is TRBV27 and J usage is TRBJ2-2, with D tentatively TRBD2 (6 bases). This clonotype was sampled from an adult who was a healthcare worker with PCR-confirmed SARS-CoV-2 infection or an uninfected control (not recorded which). This CDR3 is CASRITSMNTGELFF. CDR3 in DNA: TGTGCCAGCAGGATAACTAGCATGAACACCGGGGAGCTGTTTTTT.